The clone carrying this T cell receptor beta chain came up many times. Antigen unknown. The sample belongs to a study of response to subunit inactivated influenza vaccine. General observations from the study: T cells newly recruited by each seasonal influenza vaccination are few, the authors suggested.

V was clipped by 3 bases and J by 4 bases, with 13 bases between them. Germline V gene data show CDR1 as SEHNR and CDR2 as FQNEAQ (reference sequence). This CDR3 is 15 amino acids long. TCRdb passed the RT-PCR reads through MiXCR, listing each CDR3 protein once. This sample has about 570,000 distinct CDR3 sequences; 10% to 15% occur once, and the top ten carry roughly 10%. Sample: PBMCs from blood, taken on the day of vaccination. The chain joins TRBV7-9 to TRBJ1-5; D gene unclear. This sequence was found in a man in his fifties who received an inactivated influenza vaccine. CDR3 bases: TGTGCCAGCAGCTTTTCCGGACTCCTAAATCAGCCCCAGCATTTT. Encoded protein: CASSFSGLLNQPQHF.